This T cell receptor beta chain stems from a study of post-analysis software for immune sequencing data. Overall study findings and caveats: A handful of TRBV segments appeared more often in patients than in controls, and TRBV5-6, TRBV5-1 and TRBV20-1 were among these. Normalized Chao1 diversity was significantly lower in multiple sclerosis patients than in controls.

Every TCR beta cDNA library bore unique molecular identifiers. Starting from approximately 1 to 10 million T cells, the study yielded about half a million cDNA molecules. TCRdb re-derived calls from the PCR reads in MiXCR, one entry per CDR3 protein. The table includes some 240,000 distinct CDR3 sequences, 36% detected once. The CDR3 loop spans 15 amino acids. Deletions cut 3 bases from V and 0 bases from J, with 12 bases between. Germline V gene lookup returns CDR1 MGHDK and CDR2 SYGVNS. As concerns this clonotype: What it binds is unknown.

The chain has TRBV25-1 and TRBJ2-7; D may be TRBD2 (6 bases). Sequencing was done on a sample of blood. The TCR sequence derives from a girl aged 5-17 years with multiple sclerosis. CDR3 region: CASSEGGTYSYEQYF. The CDR3 coding sequence is TGTGCCAGCAGTGAGGGCGGGACTTACTCCTACGAGCAGTACTTC.